This TCR beta chain was captured by sequencing in a study of neurological immune-mediated disorders. Study conclusions and caveats: No expanded-clone CDR3 amino acid sequence recurred across subjects, suggesting private TCR-beta repertoires.

The cDNA came from 5'RACE, which used 10-nucleotide random UMIs. One entry per CDR3 protein, called by TCRdb with MiXCR from the 5' RACE reads. The sample has about 36,000 distinct CDR3 sequences; 10% are singletons. In this sample, this clonotype turned up many times. The target antigen is unknown. Per germline, CDR1 MNHNS and CDR2 SASEGT. This CDR3 contains 13 residues. V was trimmed by 5 bases and J by 6 bases, leaving 14 bases between them. Sequenced input: PBMCs. This clonotype originated in a woman in her thirties with HTLV-1-associated myelopathy (HAM/TSP). V usage is TRBV6-1 and J usage is TRBJ2-7; weak D call: TRBD1 (5 bases). For the CDR3, the DNA is TGTGCCAGCAGTACCCGACAGAGGTTCGAGCAGTACTTC. It yields the protein CASSTRQRFEQYF.